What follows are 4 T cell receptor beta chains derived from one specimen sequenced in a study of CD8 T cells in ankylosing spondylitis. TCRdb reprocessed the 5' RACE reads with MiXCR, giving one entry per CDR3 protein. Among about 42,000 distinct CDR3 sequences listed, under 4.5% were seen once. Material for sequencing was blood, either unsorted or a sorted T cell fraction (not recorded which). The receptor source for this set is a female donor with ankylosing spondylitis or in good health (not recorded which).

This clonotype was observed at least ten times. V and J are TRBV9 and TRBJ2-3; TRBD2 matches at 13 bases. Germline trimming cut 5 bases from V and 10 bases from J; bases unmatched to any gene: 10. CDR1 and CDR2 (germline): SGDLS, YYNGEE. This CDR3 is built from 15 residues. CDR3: CASSKGTSGELAQYF. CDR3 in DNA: TGTGCCAGCAGTAAAGGGACTAGCGGGGAACTGGCGCAGTATTTT.

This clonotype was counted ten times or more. CDR3 DNA: TGTGCCAGCAGCGTCATGACAGACAATTCACCCCTCCACTTT. As protein: CASSVMTDNSPLHF. The rearrangement links TRBV9 to TRBJ1-6, with D tentatively TRBD1 (5 bases). Trimming stripped 2 bases from V and 7 bases from J, with 10 bases between. Germline-derived CDR1 and CDR2 are SGDLS and YYNGEE. The CDR3 consists of 14 residues.

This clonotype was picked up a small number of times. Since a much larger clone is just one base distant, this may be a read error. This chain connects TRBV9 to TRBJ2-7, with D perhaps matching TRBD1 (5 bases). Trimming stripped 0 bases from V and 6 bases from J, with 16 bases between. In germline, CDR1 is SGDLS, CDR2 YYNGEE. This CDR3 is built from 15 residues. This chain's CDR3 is CASSVDWIGEGEQYF. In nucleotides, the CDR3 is TGTGCCAGCAGCGTAGATTGGATAGGGGAAGGCGAGCAGTACTTC.

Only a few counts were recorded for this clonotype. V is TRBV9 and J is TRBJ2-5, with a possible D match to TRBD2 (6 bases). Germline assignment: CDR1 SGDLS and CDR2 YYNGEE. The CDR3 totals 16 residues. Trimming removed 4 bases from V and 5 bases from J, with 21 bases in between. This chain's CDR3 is CASSLKDGTLGETQYF. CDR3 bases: TGTGCCAGCAGCCTTAAAGACGGGACTCTCGGCGAGACCCAGTACTTC.